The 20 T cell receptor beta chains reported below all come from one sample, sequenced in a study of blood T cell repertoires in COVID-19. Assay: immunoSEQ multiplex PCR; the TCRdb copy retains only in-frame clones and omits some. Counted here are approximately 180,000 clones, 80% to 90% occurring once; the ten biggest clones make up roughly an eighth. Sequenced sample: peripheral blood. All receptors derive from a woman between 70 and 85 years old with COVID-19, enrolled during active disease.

The CDR3 region is CASSLGQGANEKLFF. CDR3 coding DNA: TGCGCCAGCAGCTTGGGACAGGGGGCTAATGAAAAACTGTTTTTT. The chain recombines TRBV5-1 with TRBJ1-4; 9 bases agree with TRBD1. The CDR3 spans 15 residues. Germline CDR1 reads SGHRS; CDR2 reads YFSETQ. J lost 3 bases, V lost 0 bases, and 0 bases had no gene match.

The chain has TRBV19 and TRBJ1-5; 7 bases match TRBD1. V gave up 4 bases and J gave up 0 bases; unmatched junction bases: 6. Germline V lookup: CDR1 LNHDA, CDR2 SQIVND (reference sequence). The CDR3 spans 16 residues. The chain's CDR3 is CASSKRQGLSNQPQHF. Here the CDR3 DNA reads TGTGCCAGTAGTAAACGACAGGGACTTAGCAATCAGCCCCAGCATTTT.

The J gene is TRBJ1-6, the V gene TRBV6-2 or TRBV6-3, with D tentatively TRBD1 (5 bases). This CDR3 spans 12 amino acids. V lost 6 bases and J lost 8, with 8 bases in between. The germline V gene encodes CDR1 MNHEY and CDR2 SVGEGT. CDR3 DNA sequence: TGTGCCAGCAGCAACAGGCATTCACCCCTCCACTTT. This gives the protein CASSNRHSPLHF.

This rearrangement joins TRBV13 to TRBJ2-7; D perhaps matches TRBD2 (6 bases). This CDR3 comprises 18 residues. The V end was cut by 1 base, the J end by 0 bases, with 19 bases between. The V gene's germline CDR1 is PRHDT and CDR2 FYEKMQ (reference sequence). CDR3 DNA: TGTGCCAGCAGCTTAGCCGGGAGCGCCACCAGAAGCTCCTACGAGCAGTACTTC. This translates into CASSLAGSATRSSYEQYF. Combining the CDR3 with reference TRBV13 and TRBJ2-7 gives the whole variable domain AAGVIQSPRHLIKEKRETATLKCYPIPRHDTVYWYQQGPGQDPQFLISFYEKMQSDKGSIPDRFSAQQFSDYHSELNMSSLELGDSALYFCASSLAGSATRSSYEQYFGPGTRLTVT.

The CDR3 protein is CAADLTGGGYGYTF. As DNA, the CDR3 is TGTGCCGCCGACCTGACAGGGGGCGGCTATGGCTACACCTTC. The V and J genes are TRBV6-6 and TRBJ1-2; 10 positions match TRBD1. Per germline, CDR1 MNHNY and CDR2 SVGAGI (reference sequence). V was clipped by 11 bases and J by 4 bases; unmatched bases: 10. This CDR3 comprises 14 residues.

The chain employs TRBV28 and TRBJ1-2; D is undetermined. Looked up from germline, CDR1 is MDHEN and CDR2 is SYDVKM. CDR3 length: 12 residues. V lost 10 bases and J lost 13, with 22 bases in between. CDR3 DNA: TGTGCCATCTCAAGGAGACTAACGTTTTGCACCTTC. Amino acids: CAISRRLTFCTF.

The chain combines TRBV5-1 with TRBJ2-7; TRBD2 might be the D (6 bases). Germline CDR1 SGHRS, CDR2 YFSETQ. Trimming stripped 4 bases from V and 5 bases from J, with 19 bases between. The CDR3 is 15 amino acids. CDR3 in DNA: TGCGCCAGCAGCCGTCCCTCGGGGGATGGGGACGAGCAGTACTTC. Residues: CASSRPSGDGDEQYF.

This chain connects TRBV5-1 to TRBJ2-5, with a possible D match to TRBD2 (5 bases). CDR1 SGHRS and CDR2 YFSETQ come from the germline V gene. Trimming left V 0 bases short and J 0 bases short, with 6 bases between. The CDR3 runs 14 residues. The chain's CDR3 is CASSLDGDQETQYF. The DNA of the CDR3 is TGCGCCAGCAGCTTGGACGGGGACCAAGAGACCCAGTACTTC.

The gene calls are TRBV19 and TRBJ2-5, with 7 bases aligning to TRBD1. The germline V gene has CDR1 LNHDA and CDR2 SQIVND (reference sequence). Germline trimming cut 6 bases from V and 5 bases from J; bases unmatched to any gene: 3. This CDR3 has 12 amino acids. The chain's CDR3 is CASRQGLETQYF. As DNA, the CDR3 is TGTGCCAGTAGACAGGGGCTGGAGACCCAGTACTTC.

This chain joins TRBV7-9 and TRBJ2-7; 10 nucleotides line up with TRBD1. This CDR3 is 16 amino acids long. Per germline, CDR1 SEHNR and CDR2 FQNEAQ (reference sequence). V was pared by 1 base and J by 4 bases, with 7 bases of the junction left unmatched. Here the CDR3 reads CASSLGQTGGAYEQYF. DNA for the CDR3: TGTGCCAGCAGCTTAGGGCAGACAGGGGGCGCGTACGAGCAGTACTTC.

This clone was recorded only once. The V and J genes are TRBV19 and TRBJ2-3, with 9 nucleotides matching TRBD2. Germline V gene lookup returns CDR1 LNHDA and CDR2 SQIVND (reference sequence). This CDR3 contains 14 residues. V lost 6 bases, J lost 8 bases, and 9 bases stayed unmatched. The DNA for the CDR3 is TGTGCCAGTAGCCCTAGCGGGAATAGTGTTACGCAGTATTTT. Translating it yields CASSPSGNSVTQYF.

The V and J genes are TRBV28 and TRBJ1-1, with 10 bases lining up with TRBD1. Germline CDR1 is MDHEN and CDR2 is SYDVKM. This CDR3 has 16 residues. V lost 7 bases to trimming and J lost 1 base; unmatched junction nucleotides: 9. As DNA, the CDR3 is TGTGCCAGCAACCACGACAGGGGGCGGCCGAACACTGAAGCTTTCTTT. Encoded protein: CASNHDRGRPNTEAFF.

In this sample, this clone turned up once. The CDR3 protein is CATGHSNYGYTF. As DNA, the CDR3 is TGTGCCACCGGACACTCTAACTATGGCTACACCTTC. V is TRBV7-9 and J is TRBJ1-2; a possible D gene is TRBD1 (5 bases). Trimming stripped 10 bases from V and 0 bases from J, with 9 bases between. CDR1 SEHNR and CDR2 FQNEAQ come from the germline V gene (reference sequence). The CDR3 is 12 residues long.

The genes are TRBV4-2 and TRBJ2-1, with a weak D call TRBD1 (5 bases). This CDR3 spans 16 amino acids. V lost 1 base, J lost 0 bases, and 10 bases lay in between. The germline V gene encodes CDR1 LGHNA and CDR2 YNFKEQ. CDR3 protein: CASSQVARDSYNEQFF. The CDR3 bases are TGTGCCAGCAGCCAAGTTGCCAGGGACTCCTACAATGAGCAGTTCTTC.

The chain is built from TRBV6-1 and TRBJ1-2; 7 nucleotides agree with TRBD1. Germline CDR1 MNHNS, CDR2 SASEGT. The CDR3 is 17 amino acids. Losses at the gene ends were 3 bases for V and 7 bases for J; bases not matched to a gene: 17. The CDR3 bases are TGTGCCAGCAGTGAGATAACCGGGACAGTCAATTCTGGTGGCTACACCTTC. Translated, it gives CASSEITGTVNSGGYTF.

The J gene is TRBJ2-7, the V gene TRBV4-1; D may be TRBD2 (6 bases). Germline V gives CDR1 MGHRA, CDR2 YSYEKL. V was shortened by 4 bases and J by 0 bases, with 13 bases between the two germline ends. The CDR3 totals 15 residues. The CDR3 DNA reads TGCGCCAGCAGCCGGTCGGGGGACCGCTCCTACGAGCAGTACTTC. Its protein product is CASSRSGDRSYEQYF.

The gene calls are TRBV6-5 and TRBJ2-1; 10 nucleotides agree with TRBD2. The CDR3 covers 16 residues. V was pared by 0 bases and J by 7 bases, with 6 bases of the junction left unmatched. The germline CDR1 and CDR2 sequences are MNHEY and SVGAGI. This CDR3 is CASSYSRTSGTNEQFF. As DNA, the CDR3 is TGTGCCAGCAGTTACTCCCGGACTAGCGGTACTAATGAGCAGTTCTTC.

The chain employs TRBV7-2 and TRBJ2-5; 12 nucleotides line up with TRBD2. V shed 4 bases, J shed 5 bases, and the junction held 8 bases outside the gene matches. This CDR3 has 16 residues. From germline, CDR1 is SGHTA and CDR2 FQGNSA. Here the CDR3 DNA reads TGTGCCAGCAGCTCCGATCTAGCGGGAGGGCTGGAGACCCAGTACTTC. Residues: CASSSDLAGGLETQYF.

CDR3 coding DNA: TGCAGTGCTAGTGACGGGAGGAAACAAGAGACCCAGTACTTC. Its translation: CSASDGRKQETQYF. The genes are TRBV20-1 and TRBJ2-5, with 7 bases aligning to TRBD2. Trimming cost V 3 bases and J 2 bases; bases outside gene matches: 6. CDR1 is DFQATT, CDR2 SNEGSKA, per germline (reference sequence). The CDR3 loop spans 14 amino acids.

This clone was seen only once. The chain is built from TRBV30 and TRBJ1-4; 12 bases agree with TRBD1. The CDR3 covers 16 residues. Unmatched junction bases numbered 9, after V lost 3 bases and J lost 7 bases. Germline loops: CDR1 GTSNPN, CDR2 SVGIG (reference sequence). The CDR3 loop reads CAWRAWGQGAGEKLFF. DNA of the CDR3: TGTGCCTGGAGAGCCTGGGGACAGGGGGCGGGTGAAAAACTGTTTTTT. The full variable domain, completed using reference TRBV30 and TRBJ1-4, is SQTIHQWPATLVQPVGSPLSLECTVEGTSNPNLYWYRQAAGRGLQLLFYSVGIGQISSEVPQNLSASRPQDRQFILSSKKLLLSDSGFYLCAWRAWGQGAGEKLFFGSGTQLSVL.